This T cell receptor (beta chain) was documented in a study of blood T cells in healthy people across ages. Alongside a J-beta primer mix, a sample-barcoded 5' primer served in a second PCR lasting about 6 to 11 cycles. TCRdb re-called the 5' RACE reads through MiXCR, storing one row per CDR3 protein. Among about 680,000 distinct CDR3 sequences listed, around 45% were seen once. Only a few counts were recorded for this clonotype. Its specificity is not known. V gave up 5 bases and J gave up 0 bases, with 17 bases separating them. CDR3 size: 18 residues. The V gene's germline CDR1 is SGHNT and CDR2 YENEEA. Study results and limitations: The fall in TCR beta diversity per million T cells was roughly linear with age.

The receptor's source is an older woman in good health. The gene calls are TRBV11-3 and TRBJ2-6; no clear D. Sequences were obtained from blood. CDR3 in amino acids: CASSDSGPRSSGANVLTF. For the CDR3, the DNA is TGTGCCAGCAGCGATAGTGGGCCTAGGAGCTCTGGGGCCAACGTCCTGACTTTC.